The clone carrying this T cell receptor (beta chain) was picked up many times. The target antigen is unknown. The data belong to a study of breast tumors, draining lymph nodes, adjacent tissues. Whole-study results and caveats: Data only fit, rather than demonstrated, lymph node origin of most tumor T cells. Luminal-like breast cancer showed significantly higher tumor–nontumor repertoire similarity than basal-like.

MiXCR was run by TCRdb on the multiplex PCR reads, yielding one entry per CDR3 protein. The sample has about 80,000 distinct CDR3 sequences, roughly a fifth seen once. Breast cancer patients provided tissue from their axillary draining lymph nodes. Sequencing input: axillary lymph node tissue. This clonotype was obtained from a female donor with breast cancer. Some clones in this sample may be carry-over from other donors' samples.

The CDR3 reads CSARVLGDRAGYNEQFF. The DNA for the CDR3 is TGCAGTGCTAGGGTTTTGGGAGATCGAGCTGGCTACAATGAGCAGTTCTTC. This chain joins TRBV20-1 and TRBJ2-1, with a possible D match to TRBD2 (5 bases). V lost 3 bases, J lost 3 bases, and 21 bases lay in between. CDR1 and CDR2 (germline): DFQATT, SNEGSKA (reference sequence). The CDR3 totals 17 residues.